The 8 T cell receptor beta chains below come from one sample, sequenced in a study of T cell repertoires in cytomegalovirus infection. The antigens for these receptors are not known. TCRdb re-derived calls from the reads in MiXCR, one entry per CDR3 protein. The sample contains a few hundred thousand distinct CDR3 sequences, around 20% of which appear only once. This material consisted of cultured PBMCs, taken from culture after CMV antigen stimulation. The receptors originated from a human donor in good health (CMV status not recorded). Some clones in this sample may be carry-over from other donors' samples.

This clonotype was recorded a few times. J is TRBJ1-2 and V is TRBV20-1; D is uncertain. Trimming took off 0 bases at V and 6 bases at J, with 11 bases between the two ends. Germline V gene lookup returns CDR1 DFQATT and CDR2 SNEGSKA (reference sequence). This CDR3 has 13 residues. In DNA form, the CDR3 reads TGCAGTGCTAGAGATTTACGGCGGGATGGCTACACCTTC. Encoded protein: CSARDLRRDGYTF.

The V and J genes are TRBV27 and TRBJ2-2, with TRBD2 matching over 10 bases. The CDR3 extends over 17 amino acids. The germline CDR1 and CDR2 sequences are MNHEY and SMNVEV (reference sequence). V lost 2 bases and J lost 3; bases outside the gene matches: 6. In DNA, the CDR3 is TGTGCCAGCAGTTTAGCGCTAGCGGGAGTGTACACCGGGGAGCTGTTTTTT. Translation gives CASSLALAGVYTGELFF.

Worth noting for this clonotype: Given a much more abundant clone one base away, this may be a read error. V and J are TRBV7-8 and TRBJ1-3; D is perhaps TRBD1 (5 bases). The CDR3 covers 15 residues. CDR1 and CDR2 from the germline V gene are SGHVS and FQNEAQ. CDR3 nucleotides: TGTGCCAGCAGCGCTAGCGGGACCTCTGGAAACACCTTATATTTT. It yields the protein CASSASGTSGNTLYF.

This clonotype was picked up many times. The chain couples TRBV7-2 to TRBJ1-5; D is perhaps TRBD1 (6 bases). Germline assignment: CDR1 SGHTA and CDR2 FQGNSA. The CDR3 length is 14 residues. Trimming removed 5 bases from V and 5 bases from J, with 13 bases in between. CDR3 in amino acids: CASSPSGGDQPQHF. CDR3 nucleotides: TGTGCCAGCAGCCCGTCCGGGGGCGATCAGCCCCAGCATTTT. The whole variable domain, filled in from reference TRBV7-2 and TRBJ1-5, reads GAGVSQSPSNKVTEKGKDVELRCDPISGHTALYWYRQSLGQGLEFLIYFQGNSAPDKSGLPSDRFSAERTGGSVSTLTIQRTQQEDSAVYLCASSPSGGDQPQHFGDGTRLSIL.

The rearrangement joins TRBV19 to TRBJ1-1; D gene uncertain. Trimming took off 3 bases at V and 1 base at J, with 9 bases between the two ends. CDR1 is LNHDA and CDR2 is SQIVND in the germline V gene (reference sequence). This CDR3 has 14 residues. The DNA of the CDR3 is TGTGCCAGTAGTATCCGGCCCGGGAACACTGAAGCTTTCTTT. Translating it yields CASSIRPGNTEAFF.

This clonotype was detected many times. CDR3 residues: CASGPRGRNGKQYV. CDR3 in DNA: TGTGCCAGCGGCCCCCGGGGGCGAAATGGGAAGCAGTACGTC. The gene calls are TRBV6-1 and TRBJ2-7; the D gene could be TRBD1 or TRBD2 (6 bases each). V gave up 8 bases and J gave up 8 bases, with 22 bases separating them. The CDR3 length is 14 residues. Germline V gene lookup returns CDR1 MNHNS and CDR2 SASEGT.

In this sample, this clonotype turned up many times. V and J are TRBV20-1 and TRBJ2-1; TRBD2 agrees at 9 bases. The CDR3 is 15 amino acids. V dropped 0 bases and J dropped 3; count of bases not matched to a gene: 3. From germline, CDR1 is DFQATT and CDR2 SNEGSKA (reference sequence). CDR3 sequence reads: CSARDPAGGYNEQFF. The CDR3 DNA is TGCAGTGCTAGAGATCCAGCGGGAGGCTACAATGAGCAGTTCTTC.

This chain connects TRBV10-3 to TRBJ2-7; a possible D gene is TRBD2 (6 bases). The CDR3 consists of 13 residues. Germline CDR1 ENHRY, CDR2 SYGVKD. Trimming cost V 7 bases and J 3 bases, with 13 bases left between them. The CDR3 sequence is CAIMIEEGYEQYF. CDR3 nucleotide sequence: TGTGCCATCATGATAGAGGAGGGCTACGAGCAGTACTTC.